This note documents a single T cell receptor beta chain sequence. CDR3 length equals 15 residues. The V gene's germline CDR1 is SEHNR and CDR2 FQNEAQ (reference sequence). With V trimmed by 1 base and J by 9 bases, 4 bases remained unmatched. This record comes from a study of blood T cell repertoires in COVID-19. Study details: Samples representing acute and convalescent COVID-19 were sourced from the United States, Italy and Spain. Nucleic acid was either cDNA or gDNA, and it came from T cells, B-cell-depleted T cells, or PBMCs.

In the study's own analysis: Nucleated cell number was recorded as an estimate derived from reference gene primer amplification. Clones were read by immunoSEQ multiplex PCR, and TCRdb kept only the in-frame ones, dropping some. V, J and clone size are taken as reported in that table, and D and trimming were inferred from the DNA itself. The data hold 150,000 to 200,000 clones, with nearly 90% observed a single time. The chain links TRBV7-9 to TRBJ1-6, with 9 bases identical to TRBD1. This TCR derives from a man in his sixties with active or convalescent COVID-19. Sequencing used peripheral blood. CDR3 in DNA: TGTGCCAGCAGCTTAGGTACAGGGGGCGGTTCACCCCTCCACTTT. Its translation is CASSLGTGGGSPLHF.